These 5 T cell receptor beta chains were all obtained from the same sample, sequenced in a study of beta chain features in type 1 diabetes. Reverse transcription of all isolated RNA meant that expressed TCRB transcripts were sequenced. The method was immunoSEQ multiplex PCR; TCRdb's version includes in-frame clones alone and lacks a portion of them. The sample lists about 290,000 clones; 8% were seen once. Sequenced material: central memory CD4+ T cells from blood. These receptors were collected from a woman aged 18-35 years in good health.

Only a few counts were recorded for this clone. The CDR3 sequence: CAIFGTNTGELFF. The CDR3 coding sequence is TGTGCCATTTTTGGGACGAACACCGGGGAGCTGTTTTTT. This rearrangement joins TRBV28 to TRBJ2-2; D uncertain. CDR3 length: 13 residues. The V end was cut by 10 bases, the J end by 0 bases, with 9 bases between. Germline lookup yields CDR1 MDHEN and CDR2 SYDVKM.

This clone was observed a handful of times. The chain recombines TRBV7-9 with TRBJ1-4; D gene ambiguous. CDR1 is SEHNR, CDR2 FQNEAQ, per germline (reference sequence). V lost 5 bases to trimming and J lost 4 bases, with 8 bases between them. The CDR3 runs to 13 residues. The CDR3 sequence: CASSHAHNEKLFF. The CDR3 nucleotides read TGTGCCAGCAGCCACGCCCATAATGAAAAACTGTTTTTT.

This sequence joins TRBV2 and TRBJ2-3; 9 bases are shared with TRBD1. Germline-derived CDR1 and CDR2 are SNHLY and FYNNEI. The CDR3 extends over 16 amino acids. The V gene end was trimmed by 5 bases and the J gene end by 3 bases; junction bases not matched to a gene: 9. The CDR3: CASSNYRGRATDTQYF. The CDR3 coding sequence is TGTGCCAGCAGTAATTACAGGGGGCGAGCGACAGATACGCAGTATTTT. Filled out from reference TRBV2 and TRBJ2-3, the complete variable domain reads EPEVTQTPSHQVTQMGQEVILRCVPISNHLYFYWYRQILGQKVEFLVSFYNNEISEKSEIFDDQFSVERPDGSNFTLKIRSTKLEDSAMYFCASSNYRGRATDTQYFGPGTRLTVL.

DNA for the CDR3: TGTGCCAGCAGTTACGAGGGAGGAGGCCCCCAGCATTTT. Its protein product is CASSYEGGGPQHF. This chain links TRBV6-5 with TRBJ1-5, with D unclear. V lost 2 bases, J lost 10 bases, and 12 bases lay in between. CDR1 and CDR2 from the germline V gene are MNHEY and SVGAGI. This CDR3 region has 13 residues.

This clone occurred a few times. V and J are TRBV7-3 and TRBJ1-5; perhaps TRBD1 as D (5 bases). Germline CDR1 SGHTA, CDR2 FQGTGA. V was clipped by 5 bases and J by 4 bases, with 12 bases between them. The CDR3 spans 14 residues. Written as DNA, the CDR3 is TGTGCCAGCAGCAGTCTCGGGGGGAATCAGCCCCAGCATTTT. Translated, it gives CASSSLGGNQPQHF.